This TCR beta chain was sequenced for a study of T-cell memory formation after mild COVID-19. Using its own MiXCR run on the 5' RACE reads, TCRdb lists one record per CDR3 protein. The sample comprises some 340,000 distinct CDR3 sequences, roughly 13% of which are singletons, and 20% to 25% rests with the top ten. The germline V and J ends were trimmed by 2 bases and 7 bases, with 12 bases remaining between them. The length of the CDR3 is 14 residues. CDR1 SGHTA and CDR2 FQGNSA come from the germline V gene. Sequencing used PBMCs or a T cell subset sorted from them (not recorded which). V is TRBV7-2 and J is TRBJ2-1; D is unclear. The source of this sequence is a man between 18 and 35 years old who had mild COVID-19 (a few samples of this study predate the infection). Cell type and time point are not known. The CDR3 sequence: CASSLFVRGNEQFF. CDR3 bases: TGTGCCAGCAGCTTATTTGTACGAGGAAATGAGCAGTTCTTC.